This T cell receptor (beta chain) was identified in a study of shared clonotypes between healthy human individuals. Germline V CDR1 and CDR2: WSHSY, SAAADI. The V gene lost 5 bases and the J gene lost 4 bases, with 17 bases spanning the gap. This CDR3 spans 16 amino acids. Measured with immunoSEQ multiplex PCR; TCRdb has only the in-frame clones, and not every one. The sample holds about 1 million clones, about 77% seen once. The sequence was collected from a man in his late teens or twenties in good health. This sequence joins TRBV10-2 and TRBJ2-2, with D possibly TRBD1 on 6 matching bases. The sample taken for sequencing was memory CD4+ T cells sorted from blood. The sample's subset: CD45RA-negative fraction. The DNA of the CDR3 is TGCGCCAGCAGTCGGCCTTACAGGGAAGGCACCGGGGAGCTGTTTTTT. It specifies CASSRPYREGTGELFF.